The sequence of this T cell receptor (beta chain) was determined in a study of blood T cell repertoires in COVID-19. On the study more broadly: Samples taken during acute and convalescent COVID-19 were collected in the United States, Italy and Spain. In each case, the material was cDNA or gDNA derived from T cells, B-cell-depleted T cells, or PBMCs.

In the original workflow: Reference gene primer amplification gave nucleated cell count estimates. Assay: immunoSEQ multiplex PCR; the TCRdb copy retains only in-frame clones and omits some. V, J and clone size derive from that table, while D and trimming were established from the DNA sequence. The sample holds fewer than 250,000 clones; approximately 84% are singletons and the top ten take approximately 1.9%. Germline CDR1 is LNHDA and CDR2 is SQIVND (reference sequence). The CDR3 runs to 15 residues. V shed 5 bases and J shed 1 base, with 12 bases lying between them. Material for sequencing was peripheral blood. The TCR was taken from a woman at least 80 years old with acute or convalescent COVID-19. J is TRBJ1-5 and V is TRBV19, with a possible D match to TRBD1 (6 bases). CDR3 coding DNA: TGTGCCAGTAGTCCGTCAGGGACAAGCAATCAGCCCCAGCATTTT. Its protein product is CASSPSGTSNQPQHF.